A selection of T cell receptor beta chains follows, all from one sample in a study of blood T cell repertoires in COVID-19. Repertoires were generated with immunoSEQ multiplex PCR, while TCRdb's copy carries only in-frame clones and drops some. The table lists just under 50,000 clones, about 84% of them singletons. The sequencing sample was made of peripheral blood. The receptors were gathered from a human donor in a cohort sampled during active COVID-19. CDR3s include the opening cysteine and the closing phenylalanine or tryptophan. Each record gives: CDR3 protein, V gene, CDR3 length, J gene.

CDR3: CATSDLGRGRAEAFF; V: TRBV24-1; length: 15; J: TRBJ1-1
CDR3: CASSPEGPTMNTEAFF; V: TRBV5-1; length: 16; J: TRBJ1-1
CDR3: CASSWDYSLNETQYF; V: TRBV5-1; length: 15; J: TRBJ2-5
CDR3: CASRVEVNGYEQYF; V: TRBV6-6; length: 14; J: TRBJ2-7
CDR3: CASSLVRNTEAFF; V: TRBV7-2; length: 13; J: TRBJ1-1
CDR3: CASSAGLIYEQYF; V: TRBV5-4; length: 13; J: TRBJ2-7
CDR3: CASGLVLGGADTQYF; V: TRBV12-5; length: 15; J: TRBJ2-3
CDR3: CASSVRADSAPGTQYF; V: TRBV7-7; length: 16; J: TRBJ2-5
CDR3: CASRPGQGANYGYTF; V: TRBV7-2; length: 15; J: TRBJ1-2
CDR3: CASSQHGREQFF; V: TRBV3-1/TRBV3-2; length: 12; J: TRBJ2-1
CDR3: CASSKSPPVSCNIVGTGTHSPLHF; V: TRBV21-1; length: 24; J: TRBJ1-6
CDR3: CASSWSVAGENEQFF; V: TRBV27; length: 15; J: TRBJ2-1
CDR3: CASSVTPSSYEQYF; V: TRBV9; length: 14; J: TRBJ2-7
CDR3: CASSMGQGARHGYTF; V: TRBV5-1; length: 15; J: TRBJ1-2
CDR3: CASSLAGDKSSYEQYF; V: TRBV7-6; length: 16; J: TRBJ2-7
CDR3: CASSDDRDVYNEQFF; V: TRBV10-1; length: 15; J: TRBJ2-1
CDR3: CASSRPGTSGRNEQFF; V: TRBV14; length: 16; J: TRBJ2-1
CDR3: CASSPRDASPLHF; V: TRBV6-2/TRBV6-3; length: 13; J: TRBJ1-6
CDR3: CAWSVRAGTEAFF; V: TRBV30; length: 13; J: TRBJ1-1
CDR3: CASSQRILSGQDSYEQYF; V: TRBV4-1; length: 18; J: TRBJ2-7
CDR3: CASRERDRITRGEKLFF; V: TRBV10-2; length: 17; J: TRBJ1-4
CDR3: CASSWGQTLNTEAFF; V: TRBV7-9; length: 15; J: TRBJ1-1
CDR3: CASSRPPIAEGREQFF; V: TRBV7-2; length: 16; J: TRBJ2-1
CDR3: CASGYRDKAYEQYF; V: TRBV12-5; length: 14; J: TRBJ2-7
CDR3: CASSLGGSVADTQYF; V: TRBV5-4; length: 15; J: TRBJ2-3
CDR3: CAGRGRSMAGELFF; V: TRBV7-9; length: 14; J: TRBJ2-2
CDR3: CASSYVASAGELFF; V: TRBV6-5; length: 14; J: TRBJ2-2
CDR3: CASSSGQGRNQPQHF; V: TRBV7-9; length: 15; J: TRBJ1-5
CDR3: CASSKERTGVVSGELFF; V: TRBV21-1; length: 17; J: TRBJ2-2
CDR3: CASSPPGASTDTQYF; V: TRBV19; length: 15; J: TRBJ2-3
CDR3: CASSFRAFNSYNEQFF; V: TRBV4-1; length: 16; J: TRBJ2-1
CDR3: CAWSTQGATEAFF; V: TRBV30; length: 13; J: TRBJ1-1
CDR3: CASTEVTSSYNEQFF; V: TRBV5-8; length: 15; J: TRBJ2-1
CDR3: CSASPVSYGYTF; V: TRBV20-1; length: 12; J: TRBJ1-2
CDR3: CASSYRTGTEAEAFF; V: TRBV2; length: 15; J: TRBJ1-1
CDR3: CASSLGQNTEAFF; V: TRBV7-2; length: 13; J: TRBJ1-1
CDR3: CASSSTGGAYNEQFF; V: TRBV7-2; length: 15; J: TRBJ2-1